This T cell receptor beta chain stems from a study of blood T cell repertoires in COVID-19. In the study overall: Collection of acute and convalescent COVID-19 samples took place in the United States, Italy and Spain. The analysed material was cDNA or gDNA that came from T cells, B-cell-depleted T cells, or PBMCs.

From germline, CDR1 is LGHNT and CDR2 FRNRAP. Trimming at V came to 3 bases and at J to 4 bases, leaving 6 bases not matched to a gene. This CDR3 has 15 amino acids. TCRdb keeps only in-frame clones here, not all; method: immunoSEQ multiplex PCR. The table shows about 68,000 clones, with roughly 84% occurring only once. The receptor comes from a man aged 50 or older with active COVID-19. This chain links TRBV12-5 with TRBJ1-2; TRBD1 aligns across 9 bases. The source material was peripheral blood. CDR3 DNA sequence: TGTGCTAGTGGTTTCGCGACAGGGGGTACCTATGGCTACACCTTC. As protein: CASGFATGGTYGYTF.